The 32 T cell receptor beta chains given below trace back to one sample, sequenced in a study of T-cell reconstitution after alpha-beta-depleted transplantation in children. During its preparation, the TCRbeta library received unique molecular identifiers. TCRdb fed the PCR reads into MiXCR, producing one record per CDR3 protein. The table has 200,000 to 250,000 distinct CDR3 sequences, about 26% seen once. The source material was PBMCs, sampled before TCRalphabeta/CD19-depleted stem cell transplant. These receptors all come from a girl aged 2 to 9 with Fanconi anemia, due to receive a stem cell transplant.

The chain recombines TRBV28 with TRBJ2-1; TRBD2 aligns across 8 bases. Germline V lookup: CDR1 MDHEN, CDR2 SYDVKM. J gave up 2 bases and V 7 bases, and 7 bases lay outside the gene matches. The CDR3 runs to 15 residues. The CDR3 region has the DNA TGTGCCAGCACAACCGGGACTAGGACCTACAATGAGCAGTTCTTC. Its protein product is CASTTGTRTYNEQFF. The full variable domain, completed using reference TRBV28 and TRBJ2-1, is DVKVTQSSRYLVKRTGEKVFLECVQDMDHENMFWYRQDPGLGLRLIYFSYDVKMKEKGDIPEGYSVSREKKERFSLILESASTNQTSMYLCASTTGTRTYNEQFFGPGTRLTVL.

In its sample, this clonotype was seen many times. The chain links TRBV10-3 to TRBJ2-3; possible D gene TRBD2, 6 bases. Trimming shortened V by 0 bases and J by 2 bases, and 12 bases separated the two germline ends. CDR1 ENHRY and CDR2 SYGVKD come from the germline V gene. The CDR3 runs to 16 residues. The CDR3 region is CAISESVGGYTDTQYF. CDR3 nucleotides: TGTGCCATCAGTGAGTCTGTGGGAGGCTACACAGATACGCAGTATTTT.

Only a few counts were recorded for this clonotype. V gene TRBV2 combines with J gene TRBJ2-1, with D hard to call. The CDR3 is made up of 14 amino acids. Germline V gene data show CDR1 as SNHLY and CDR2 as FYNNEI. V was cut by 1 base and J by 5 bases, with 9 bases left in between. CDR3: CASSEGVANNEQFF. CDR3 coding DNA: TGTGCCAGCAGTGAAGGTGTCGCGAACAATGAGCAGTTCTTC.

Comment on this clonotype: The junction and the germline gene differ at one end; a read error may be behind it. The J gene is TRBJ2-1, the V gene TRBV12-3 or TRBV12-4, with TRBD2 identical over 8 bases. The CDR3 extends over 16 amino acids. The CDR3, as DNA: TGTGCCAGCTGTTTTAAGGCGGGGGGCCCCTACAATGAGCAGTTCTTC. This gives the protein CASCFKAGGPYNEQFF.

This clonotype was counted at least ten times. The genes are TRBV20-1 and TRBJ2-1; D perhaps matches TRBD1 (7 bases). Germline loops: CDR1 DFQATT, CDR2 SNEGSKA (reference sequence). The CDR3 runs to 14 residues. The germline V and J ends were trimmed by 3 bases and 4 bases, with 13 bases remaining between them. The CDR3, as DNA: TGCAGTGCTAGGGAGGGGGCAGCATACAATGAGCAGTTCTTC. Protein: CSAREGAAYNEQFF.

This clonotype was seen only a few times. This rearrangement joins TRBV6-1 to TRBJ1-5; 8 bases agree with TRBD1. The ends lost 6 bases at V and 4 bases at J; junction bases unmatched: 5. Germline CDR1 reads MNHNS; CDR2 reads SASEGT. This CDR3 contains 14 residues. The CDR3 coding sequence is TGTGCCAGCAGGCGGACAGGGCAGAATCAGCCCCAGCATTTT. The encoded protein is CASRRTGQNQPQHF.

In this sample, this clonotype turned up many times. The V gene is TRBV12-3 or TRBV12-4, the J gene TRBJ2-1, with 7 bases that match TRBD2. The CDR3 is made up of 15 amino acids. V dropped 0 bases and J dropped 9; count of bases not matched to a gene: 8. CDR3 coding DNA: TGTGCCAGCAGTTTAGCGGGAGGGCTGGTAAGTGAGCAGTTCTTC. Protein sequence: CASSLAGGLVSEQFF.

The rearrangement joins TRBV9 to TRBJ2-5; D is perhaps TRBD2 (6 bases). V was shortened by 3 bases and J by 2 bases, with 11 bases between the two germline ends. Germline V gene data show CDR1 as SGDLS and CDR2 as YYNGEE. The CDR3 has 14 amino acids. The CDR3 is CASSAGTFQETQYF. Here the CDR3 DNA reads TGTGCCAGCAGCGCAGGGACTTTTCAAGAGACCCAGTACTTC.

This clonotype was detected ten times or more. The rearrangement links TRBV29-1 to TRBJ1-2; no definite D call. Trimming removed 0 bases from V and 4 bases from J, with 12 bases in between. CDR1 is SQVTM, CDR2 ANQGSEA, per germline. The CDR3 contains 14 residues. The CDR3 region has the DNA TGCAGCGTTGAAGATCAGCCAGGACTCTATGGCTACACCTTC. Protein: CSVEDQPGLYGYTF.

The rearrangement uses TRBV7-8 and TRBJ2-3, with a weak D call TRBD2 (6 bases). V was clipped by 5 bases and J by 4 bases, with 13 bases between them. This CDR3 is 14 amino acids long. The V gene's germline CDR1 is SGHVS and CDR2 FQNEAQ. CDR3 sequence reads: CASSQTRRADTQYF. The DNA of the CDR3 is TGTGCCAGCAGCCAAACTAGGAGGGCAGATACGCAGTATTTT.

This clonotype was seen ten or more times. This chain joins TRBV20-1 and TRBJ2-5, with 9 bases aligning to TRBD2. There are 14 residues in the CDR3. J gave up 4 bases and V 3 bases, and 6 bases lay outside the gene matches. Germline lookup yields CDR1 DFQATT and CDR2 SNEGSKA (reference sequence). CDR3 sequence (DNA): TGCAGTGCTAGTGGCGGGAGGGGCTTAGAGACCCAGTACTTC. As protein: CSASGGRGLETQYF.

This clonotype was counted at least ten times. The chain recombines TRBV20-1 with TRBJ2-7; D gene ambiguous. CDR1 is DFQATT and CDR2 is SNEGSKA in the germline V gene (reference sequence). The CDR3 contains 14 residues. Trimming took off 4 bases at V and 0 bases at J, with 13 bases between the two ends. The chain's CDR3 is CSANSRLSSYEQYF. CDR3 bases: TGCAGTGCTAATTCAAGGCTGAGCTCCTACGAGCAGTACTTC.

V and J are TRBV4-2 and TRBJ2-7, with D perhaps matching TRBD2 (6 bases). CDR1 and CDR2 from the germline V gene are LGHNA and YNFKEQ. V dropped 0 bases and J dropped 2 bases, with 14 bases sitting between them. This CDR3 spans 16 amino acids. The CDR3 spells CASSQDRGVAAYEQYF. CDR3 nucleotides: TGTGCCAGCAGCCAAGATCGAGGGGTAGCGGCCTACGAGCAGTACTTC.

V usage is TRBV20-1 and J usage is TRBJ2-3; D call uncertain. V was shortened by 5 bases and J by 1 base, with 13 bases between the two germline ends. Germline lookup yields CDR1 DFQATT and CDR2 SNEGSKA (reference sequence). This CDR3 comprises 14 residues. In nucleotides, the CDR3 is TGCAGTGCTCCTCGAGACACCCGCACAGATACGCAGTATTTT. Its protein is CSAPRDTRTDTQYF.

A few counts support this clonotype. The gene calls are TRBV20-1 and TRBJ1-2, with 11 bases identical to TRBD1. This CDR3 spans 16 amino acids. The germline CDR1 and CDR2 sequences are DFQATT and SNEGSKA (reference sequence). V lost 4 bases, J lost 4 bases, and 11 bases stayed unmatched. In DNA form, the CDR3 reads TGCAGTGCTATAGCTAGGACAGGGGGCCTTGGCTATGGCTACACCTTC. Amino acid sequence: CSAIARTGGLGYGYTF.

The J gene is TRBJ2-7, the V gene TRBV10-1; no reliable D call. This CDR3 has 14 amino acids. Trimming took off 4 bases at V and 6 bases at J, with 16 bases between the two ends. CDR1 is WNHNN and CDR2 is SYGVQD in the germline V gene (reference sequence). CDR3 nucleotide sequence: TGCGCCAGCAGTGTTGCAGGTTCTGAGCGCGAGCAGTACTTC. As protein: CASSVAGSEREQYF.

At least ten counts were recorded for this clonotype. The J gene is TRBJ2-1, the V gene TRBV4-2; no firm D call. Trimming took 1 base from V and 4 from J, leaving 11 bases between them. CDR3 length: 15 residues. The germline V gene encodes CDR1 LGHNA and CDR2 YNFKEQ. The DNA for the CDR3 is TGTGCCAGCAGCCAAGTTCTTAGGGATTACAATGAGCAGTTCTTC. Encoded protein: CASSQVLRDYNEQFF.

Only a few counts were recorded for this clonotype. The rearrangement links TRBV29-1 to TRBJ2-1, with 12 bases fitting TRBD2. The germline V gene has CDR1 SQVTM and CDR2 ANQGSEA. This CDR3 is built from 16 residues. V shed 2 bases and J 6 bases; nucleotides not matched to a gene: 8. CDR3 loop: CSVEKVGLAGSNEQFF. The CDR3 DNA reads TGCAGCGTTGAAAAAGTCGGACTAGCGGGGTCCAATGAGCAGTTCTTC.

The chain uses TRBV20-1 and TRBJ1-5, with D hard to call. Germline V gene data show CDR1 as DFQATT and CDR2 as SNEGSKA (reference sequence). Trimming left V 0 bases short and J 1 base short, with 19 bases between. This CDR3 contains 18 residues. CDR3 in DNA: TGCAGTGCTAGAGATCCCCTAGAAACGGGATACAGCAATCAGCCCCAGCATTTT. Translation: CSARDPLETGYSNQPQHF.

The genes are TRBV29-1 and TRBJ2-1; 11 bases map to TRBD2. V shed 4 bases, J shed 8 bases, and the junction held 10 bases outside the gene matches. Germline lookup yields CDR1 SQVTM and CDR2 ANQGSEA. This CDR3 region has 15 residues. The CDR3 region is CSVGARTSGRYEQFF. The CDR3 nucleotides are TGCAGCGTTGGGGCCCGGACTAGCGGGCGGTATGAGCAGTTCTTC.

The rearrangement uses TRBV29-1 and TRBJ2-1; D unclear. V was trimmed by 4 bases and J by 0 bases, leaving 7 bases between them. Per the germline V gene, CDR1 is SQVTM and CDR2 is ANQGSEA. The CDR3 extends over 13 amino acids. The CDR3: CSVAESSYNEQFF. CDR3 bases: TGCAGCGTTGCAGAGAGCTCCTACAATGAGCAGTTCTTC.

The genes are TRBV5-1 and TRBJ2-1, with 10 bases aligning to TRBD2. J lost 2 bases, V lost 6 bases, and 11 bases had no gene match. The CDR3 has 17 amino acids. Germline CDR1 SGHRS, CDR2 YFSETQ. CDR3 region: CASTLGLADTTYNEQFF. CDR3 DNA: TGCGCCAGCACCCTAGGACTAGCGGACACAACCTACAATGAGCAGTTCTTC.

The table lists this clonotype with many counts. The V and J genes are TRBV29-1 and TRBJ1-3, with unresolved D. Trimming took 7 bases from V and 2 from J, leaving 12 bases between them. The CDR3 loop spans 13 amino acids. The germline CDR1 and CDR2 sequences are SQVTM and ANQGSEA. This CDR3 is CSASPRTGNTIYF. DNA of the CDR3: TGCAGCGCGTCGCCACGAACTGGAAACACCATATATTTT.

This rearrangement joins TRBV14 to TRBJ1-5; no clear D gene. The CDR3 totals 13 residues. V lost 4 bases to trimming and J lost 0 bases, with 4 bases between them. Germline CDR1 is SGHDN and CDR2 is FVKESK. CDR3 residues: CASSPSSNQPQHF. CDR3 bases: TGTGCCAGCAGCCCTAGTAGCAATCAGCCCCAGCATTTT.

DNA for the CDR3: TGCAGTGCTAGGGATAGCGGTCGCACAGATACGCAGTATTTT. It translates to CSARDSGRTDTQYF. V is TRBV20-1 and J is TRBJ2-3; D is possibly TRBD2 (6 bases). Trimming stripped 3 bases from V and 1 base from J, with 11 bases between. The CDR3 length is 14 residues. CDR1 DFQATT and CDR2 SNEGSKA come from the germline V gene (reference sequence).

This clonotype was seen at least ten times. For the CDR3, the DNA is TGCAGTGCAAGGACTAGCGGGAACCAAGAGACCCAGTACTTC. Translation gives CSARTSGNQETQYF. The rearrangement uses TRBV20-1 and TRBJ2-5; 12 bases are a match to TRBD2. CDR3 length: 14 amino acids. Germline assignment: CDR1 DFQATT and CDR2 SNEGSKA (reference sequence). The J segment lost 0 bases and the V segment lost 6 bases, leaving 2 bases of the junction unmatched.

In this sample, this clonotype turned up many times. The chain combines TRBV12-3 or TRBV12-4 with TRBJ2-3; 12 bases are shared with TRBD2. V shed 1 base and J 2 bases; nucleotides not matched to a gene: 1. The CDR3 runs to 16 residues. The CDR3 loop is CASSLGLAGDTDTQYF. The CDR3 DNA sequence: TGTGCCAGCAGTTTAGGACTAGCGGGAGACACAGATACGCAGTATTTT.

In this sample, this clonotype turned up a few times. The genes are TRBV11-1 and TRBJ2-7, with D uncertain. Germline CDR1 reads SGHAT; CDR2 reads FQDESV (reference sequence). The V end was cut by 2 bases, the J end by 8 bases, with 7 bases between. This CDR3 has 11 amino acids. The CDR3 DNA reads as TGTGCCAGCAGCTTATGGGGTCAGCAGTACTTC. Amino acids: CASSLWGQQYF.

This clonotype was recorded many times. V is TRBV25-1 and J is TRBJ2-1, with TRBD2 matching over 9 bases. CDR3 length: 15 residues. Trimming took 8 bases from V and 6 from J; bases not matched to a gene: 11. Looked up from germline, CDR1 is MGHDK and CDR2 is SYGVNS. CDR3: CASSPLAGVRNEQFF. The CDR3 coding sequence is TGTGCCAGCTCACCCTTAGCGGGAGTACGCAATGAGCAGTTCTTC.

This clonotype was counted only a few times. The rearrangement uses TRBV18 and TRBJ1-4, with 7 bases that match TRBD1. There are 16 residues in the CDR3. V dropped 2 bases and J dropped 7; count of bases not matched to a gene: 10. Germline V CDR1 and CDR2: KGHSH, LQKENI. Here the CDR3 DNA reads TGTGCCAGCTCACCAACCTGGACAGGATCGAGTGAAAAACTGTTTTTT. Translated: CASSPTWTGSSEKLFF.

This clonotype was counted between two and nine times. The V gene is TRBV19, the J gene TRBJ2-7; 7 nucleotides agree with TRBD1. CDR3 length: 15 residues. Germline trimming cut 8 bases from V and 2 bases from J; bases unmatched to any gene: 12. The germline V gene encodes CDR1 LNHDA and CDR2 SQIVND (reference sequence). CDR3 sequence: CASQFRDSGPYEQYF. CDR3 in DNA: TGTGCCAGTCAGTTCCGGGACAGTGGACCCTACGAGCAGTACTTC.

This clonotype was counted many times. V is TRBV27 and J is TRBJ2-3; 7 bases agree with TRBD2. Germline CDR1 is MNHEY and CDR2 is SMNVEV (reference sequence). V lost 5 bases to trimming and J lost 3 bases; unmatched junction nucleotides: 5. This CDR3 is built from 14 residues. This CDR3 reads CASSRGVGTDTQYF. The CDR3 DNA sequence: TGTGCCAGCAGTCGGGGGGTCGGAACAGATACGCAGTATTTT.